One and the same sample provided the 16 T cell receptor beta chains below, sequenced in a study of blood T cells in healthy people across ages. A second roughly 6 to 11 cycle PCR used barcoded and J-beta primers. TCRdb redid the calling of the 5' RACE reads with MiXCR, one entry per CDR3 protein. The table records 750,000 to 850,000 distinct CDR3 sequences, 20% to 30% of them present only once. These sequences were also reported in another study, on T cells of mothers and their children.

Sequencing used blood. The receptors were gathered from a boy younger than 18 in good health.

The rearrangement uses TRBV18 and TRBJ2-5, with D uncertain. TRBJ2-1 matches the DNA end more closely, so the J call is doubtful. The CDR3 has 14 residues. Germline V gene data show CDR1 as KGHSH and CDR2 as LQKENI. The CDR3 loop is CASSPVEPSNEQFF. The CDR3 DNA reads TGTGCCAGCTCACCGGTCGAGCCGAGCAATGAGCAGTTCTTC.

The chain uses TRBV20-1 and TRBJ2-5, with 7 bases fitting TRBD2. Germline lookup yields CDR1 DFQATT and CDR2 SNEGSKA (reference sequence). V was clipped by 0 bases and J by 5 bases; unmatched bases: 3. This CDR3 comprises 13 residues. CDR3 sequence reads: CSARDGLVETQYF. The DNA for the CDR3 is TGCAGTGCTAGAGACGGACTAGTGGAGACCCAGTACTTC.

This chain connects TRBV20-1 to TRBJ1-5; 8 nucleotides agree with TRBD1. The germline V gene encodes CDR1 DFQATT and CDR2 SNEGSKA (reference sequence). The CDR3 loop spans 16 amino acids. Unmatched junction bases numbered 9, after V lost 5 bases and J lost 0 bases. The CDR3, as DNA: TGCAGTGCTCGTGGACAGGGCGGCTATAGCAATCAGCCCCAGCATTTT. Translated, it gives CSARGQGGYSNQPQHF.

The chain links TRBV9 to TRBJ2-5; no firm D call. Germline V gives CDR1 SGDLS, CDR2 YYNGEE. CDR3 length: 13 amino acids. V was trimmed by 3 bases and J by 5 bases, leaving 11 bases between them. The DNA of the CDR3 is TGTGCCAGCAGCGCCGCCCCAGACGAGACCCAGTACTTC. This gives the protein CASSAAPDETQYF.

The chain uses TRBV24-1 and TRBJ2-5, with D perhaps matching TRBD1 or TRBD2 (5 bases each). Trimming shortened V by 1 base and J by 5 bases, and 19 bases separated the two germline ends. The CDR3 runs to 17 residues. Germline V gene sequence: CDR1 KGHDR, CDR2 SFDVKD. DNA of the CDR3: TGTGCCACCAGTGATTTTAGGGGACCCAATGATCCGGAGACCCAGTACTTC. It specifies CATSDFRGPNDPETQYF.

This rearrangement joins TRBV6-2 or TRBV6-3 to TRBJ1-5, with 7 bases aligning to TRBD1. The CDR3 is 17 residues long. Trimming took 6 bases from V and 2 from J; bases not matched to a gene: 13. Per the germline V gene, CDR1 is MNHEY and CDR2 is SVGEGT. The CDR3 region has the DNA TGTGCCAGCAGAGTGCCTTTAGGGGGCTCGGGCAATCAGCCCCAGCATTTT. It yields the protein CASRVPLGGSGNQPQHF.

This chain links TRBV12-3 or TRBV12-4 with TRBJ1-3; D is unresolved. The V and J ends lost 5 bases and 0 bases respectively, with 8 bases between them. CDR3 length: 14 residues. CDR3 DNA: TGTGCCAGCAGTCTTTTTGGCTCTGGAAACACCATATATTTT. Its protein is CASSLFGSGNTIYF.

In DNA form, the CDR3 reads TGTGCCAGCAGTCCCGCAGGCTACCAAGAGACCCAGTACTTC. Translated, it gives CASSPAGYQETQYF. The chain employs TRBV12-3 or TRBV12-4 and TRBJ2-5; D gene uncertain. V lost 5 bases, J lost 0 bases, and 10 bases lay in between. This CDR3 has 14 residues.

The V gene is TRBV13, the J gene TRBJ1-4, with TRBD1 matching over 9 bases. Germline lookup yields CDR1 PRHDT and CDR2 FYEKMQ (reference sequence). V dropped 5 bases and J dropped 2; count of bases not matched to a gene: 6. This CDR3 is 16 amino acids long. The DNA of the CDR3 is TGTGCCAGCAGCGTCACAGGGGGCCGCACTAATGAAAAACTGTTTTTT. Translating gives CASSVTGGRTNEKLFF.

A few counts support this clonotype. The chain uses TRBV7-9 and TRBJ2-5, with D unclear. Germline V lookup: CDR1 SEHNR, CDR2 FQNEAQ (reference sequence). V was pared by 5 bases and J by 0 bases, with 22 bases between. There are 18 residues in the CDR3. The DNA for the CDR3 is TGTGCCAGCAGCCGAAATGTCCTACCCCGGGCCCACCAAGAGACCCAGTACTTC. Protein product: CASSRNVLPRAHQETQYF.

The genes are TRBV20-1 and TRBJ2-7; D is perhaps TRBD1 or TRBD2 (5 bases each). This CDR3 has 15 residues. The germline V and J ends were trimmed by 6 bases and 2 bases, with 20 bases remaining between them. The germline CDR1 and CDR2 sequences are DFQATT and SNEGSKA (reference sequence). The CDR3 DNA reads as TGCAGTGCCTTGAACCCGGAGAGGGGAACCTACGAGCAGTACTTC. Its translation: CSALNPERGTYEQYF.

This clonotype was detected a few times. The chain's CDR3 is CASRGVDGNEQYF. The CDR3 nucleotides read TGTGCCAGCAGGGGGGTTGACGGAAACGAGCAGTACTTC. V is TRBV7-9 and J is TRBJ2-7; possibly TRBD1 or TRBD2 for D (5 bases each). V lost 6 bases, J lost 5 bases, and 14 bases lay in between. CDR3 length: 13 amino acids. Germline loops: CDR1 SEHNR, CDR2 FQNEAQ (reference sequence).

V gene TRBV27 combines with J gene TRBJ2-5; D call uncertain. CDR1 MNHEY and CDR2 SMNVEV come from the germline V gene (reference sequence). Trimming removed 3 bases at V and 7 bases at J, with 9 bases between. This CDR3 region has 12 residues. CDR3 nucleotides: TGTGCCAGCAGTTTTTCTTTTGGGACCCAGTACTTC. Translation gives CASSFSFGTQYF.

The chain couples TRBV30 to TRBJ1-2, with D possibly matching TRBD1 (6 bases). V lost 5 bases to trimming and J lost 7 bases, with 11 bases between them. Germline values: CDR1 GTSNPN, CDR2 SVGIG (reference sequence). This CDR3 is 11 amino acids long. The CDR3 is CAWQGIAGYTF. CDR3 in DNA: TGTGCCTGGCAGGGGATTGCTGGCTACACCTTC.

There are a few counts of this clonotype. The chain combines TRBV19 with TRBJ2-5, with 10 bases matching TRBD2. The closer fit of TRBJ2-1 to the DNA end suggests the J call may be wrong. This CDR3 has 18 residues. Germline CDR1 is LNHDA and CDR2 is SQIVND (reference sequence). This CDR3 reads CASSITSSGRITYNEQFF. In DNA, the CDR3 is TGTGCCAGTAGTATCACGTCTAGCGGGAGAATCACCTACAATGAGCAGTTCTTC.

This clonotype was seen just once. The gene calls are TRBV2 and TRBJ2-5; D remains unclear. The CDR3 extends over 15 amino acids. Germline V gene lookup returns CDR1 SNHLY and CDR2 FYNNEI. The germline V and J ends were trimmed by 4 bases and 11 bases, with 23 bases remaining between them. Here the CDR3 DNA reads TGTGCCAGCAGTGGATTTGGTGTAATTCCCTACGAACAGTACTTC. Its translation: CASSGFGVIPYEQYF. The whole variable domain, remainder taken from reference TRBV2 and TRBJ2-5, is EPEVTQTPSHQVTQMGQEVILRCVPISNHLYFYWYRQILGQKVEFLVSFYNNEISEKSEIFDDQFSVERPDGSNFTLKIRSTKLEDSAMYFCASSGFGVIPYEQYFGPGTRLLVL.